This T cell receptor beta chain was observed in a study of blood T cells in healthy people across ages (dated by TCRdb to between 2015 and 2017). About the full investigation: In model experiments, template switching captured roughly one uniquely barcoded TCR beta cDNA molecule for every two T cells. Four age groups were formed from the donors: young (average approximately 15 years), middle-aged (approximately 42), aged (around 68) and long-lived (more than 75). To avoid experimental bias, donors of different ages were distributed randomly across sequencing lanes. To track age-related changes in TCR beta repertoire diversity, the study relied on deep sequencing normalized with unique cDNA molecular identifiers. Two additional independent replicas of 1 million unique cDNA reads from the same blood draw were analyzed for two donors (one aged 18 to 29 and one aged 80 or older). Study-level results and caveats: Total diversity estimates from one million sequenced T cells were considered lower bounds and underestimates. As age increased, observed TCR beta diversity per million T cells dropped in a roughly linear way, and a significant reduction was already evident by age 40. There was a strong correlation between observed TCR beta diversity and the percentage of naive T cells measured by flow cytometry. Compared with the aged group, the long-lived group had more naive CD4+ T cells, fewer expanded clones and increased TCR diversity, a pattern suggesting age selection. Bulk unsorted PBMC profiling prevented conclusive comparison of naive and antigen-experienced compartments. Donor CMV infection status was unknown, potentially confounding age-related changes in expanded clonotypes.

Worth noting for this clonotype: No antigen is known for it. No base-level quality is on record; no much larger clone is a single base apart.

The library was generated by 5' RACE. Sequencing used an Illumina HiSeq 2500. A second PCR of roughly 7 to 11 cycles was performed with a sample-barcoded 5' primer and a J-beta primer mix. A unique molecular identifier was introduced onto each TCR beta cDNA molecule by a template-switch 5' adaptor carrying 12 random nucleotides. At least 2.5 million CDR3-containing paired-end reads were obtained from each sample. The Mint cDNA synthesis kit, primed by a TRBC-specific oligonucleotide, was used to synthesize first-strand cDNA from all RNA. After uracil-DNA glycosylase treatment, a first 18-cycle PCR used universal primers M1SS and BC2_uni_R on all cDNA. The study's processing was this. For normalization, 1 million high-quality reads were randomly selected from each sample, with every read carrying a distinct molecular identifier. Reads sharing molecular identifiers were discarded rather than binned into consensus sequences. MiTCR, with a Q25 quality threshold and the strictest error-elimination algorithm, was used for CDR3 identification, clonotype clustering and error correction. A nonparametric unseen species model with Euler transformation was used to estimate lower-bound total TCR beta diversity. TCRdb reworked the public reads: Q25 trimming with fastp, MiXCR clone assembly, productive beta chains retained. A single entry per CDR3 protein holds the most common genes and DNA from its merged rows. In this record, the V and J calls reflect TCRdb's handling and not the investigators' own analysis. The sample records roughly 680,000 distinct CDR3 sequences, approximately 52% of which are singletons. The ten biggest clones cover approximately 13% of the sample.

V is reduced by 7 bases and J by 4 bases, leaving a spacing of 8 bases between them. From a lookup of the germline V gene, CDR1 and CDR2 are SQVTM and ANQGSEA. Its CDR3 holds 11 amino acids, cysteine through phenylalanine. CDR3 DNA is the only sequence kept; it has 33 bases, read in frame from the first base. Systemically healthy Caucasian individuals from Russia, 39 in total and aged about 6 to 90 years, were included as donors. Approximately 10 milliliters of peripheral blood were collected from each donor into EDTA-treated Vacutainer tubes. PBMCs were isolated by Ficoll-Paque density-gradient centrifugation, with at least 6.5 million obtained per sample. Trizol reagent was used to extract total RNA from PBMCs, with at least 6 micrograms per sample. For every donor, an aliquot of PBMCs went through flow cytometry to measure the percentages of naive CD45RAhigh/CD27high T cells.

The origin of this receptor is an elderly woman in good health. The sample taken for sequencing was blood. The chain links TRBV29-1 with TRBJ2-1; TRBD1 is a weak D gene call, 5 bases matching. The nucleotides read TGCAGCGCGACAGATTACAATGAGCAGTTCTTC. Translated, it reads CSATDYNEQFF.